Below, 8 T cell receptor beta chains from the same sample are listed, as sequenced in a study of T cell responses to AZD1222 COVID-19 vaccine. The table came from immunoSEQ multiplex PCR; TCRdb's copy has only in-frame clones and leaves some out. This sample yields about 110,000 clones, of which about 90% are seen a single time; approximately 7.6% belongs to the top ten. The input for sequencing was peripheral blood, taken on day 0 of AZD1222 vaccination. The receptors shown here come from an adult in good health.

This rearrangement joins TRBV19 to TRBJ1-1; the D gene is possibly TRBD1 (6 bases). The germline CDR1 and CDR2 sequences are LNHDA and SQIVND (reference sequence). The CDR3 covers 14 residues. Between the trimmed V and J ends, which lost 6 bases and 0 bases, there was a span of 11 bases. CDR3 coding DNA: TGTGCCAGTAGACTACAGGGACTGAACACTGAAGCTTTCTTT. Protein: CASRLQGLNTEAFF.

V and J are TRBV6-5 and TRBJ1-2; perhaps TRBD1 as D (5 bases). The V end lost 0 bases, the J end lost 5 bases, and 10 bases lay between the germline ends. The CDR3 is 14 residues long. The germline CDR1 and CDR2 sequences are MNHEY and SVGAGI. CDR3 sequence reads: CASSYSRVGYGYTF. CDR3 sequence (DNA): TGTGCCAGCAGTTACTCCAGGGTAGGGTATGGCTACACCTTC.

J is TRBJ1-1 and V is TRBV3-1 (or the pseudogene TRBV3-2), with D perhaps matching TRBD1 (5 bases). Trimming took 2 bases from V and 8 from J, leaving 15 bases between them. Per germline, CDR1 LGHDT and CDR2 YNNKEL (reference sequence). This CDR3 region has 14 residues. CDR3 sequence (DNA): TGTGCCAGCAGCCAAAGGGACCCCGGGCCCGAAGCTTTCTTT. Translated: CASSQRDPGPEAFF.

The chain joins TRBV7-2 to TRBJ1-5; D remains ambiguous. The CDR3 sequence is 13 residues long. Trimming cost V 1 base and J 6 bases, with 7 bases left between them. Germline V gene lookup returns CDR1 SGHTA and CDR2 FQGNSA. The CDR3 DNA is TGTGCCAGCAGCTTAGTGGTCTTTCAGCCCCAGCATTTT. Its translation: CASSLVVFQPQHF.

The V gene is TRBV5-4, the J gene TRBJ1-2; D is undetermined. Germline lookup yields CDR1 SGHNT and CDR2 YYREEE (reference sequence). The CDR3 runs 12 residues. The V end was cut by 0 bases, the J end by 6 bases, with 6 bases between. The CDR3 nucleotides read TGTGCCAGCAGCTTGGGAGAGAATGGCTACACCTTC. Amino acids: CASSLGENGYTF.

The chain carries TRBV2 and TRBJ1-2; no clear D. Between the trimmed V and J ends, which lost 2 bases and 0 bases, there was a span of 7 bases. CDR1 SNHLY and CDR2 FYNNEI come from the germline V gene. The CDR3 runs to 14 residues. CDR3 amino acids: CASSEQEANYGYTF. CDR3 in DNA: TGTGCCAGCAGTGAACAGGAAGCTAACTATGGCTACACCTTC.

The chain is built from TRBV10-3 and TRBJ1-1; 8 bases are a match to TRBD1. The CDR3 loop spans 15 amino acids. The V gene's germline CDR1 is ENHRY and CDR2 SYGVKD. J lost 3 bases, V lost 0 bases, and 3 bases had no gene match. CDR3 loop: CAISESTGVYTEAFF. The CDR3 DNA follows: TGTGCCATCAGTGAGTCGACAGGGGTGTACACTGAAGCTTTCTTT.

The V call is TRBV27, the J call TRBJ1-5, with TRBD1 matching over 7 bases. J gave up 4 bases and V 4 bases, and 4 bases lay outside the gene matches. CDR3 length: 14 amino acids. CDR1 and CDR2 from the germline V gene are MNHEY and SMNVEV (reference sequence). Written as DNA, the CDR3 is TGTGCCAGCAGTTCCTACAGGGGAAATCAGCCCCAGCATTTT. It codes for CASSSYRGNQPQHF.